This section outlines one T cell receptor beta chain sequence together with its context. Its target is unknown. This entry belongs to a study of T cell responses to AZD1222 COVID-19 vaccine. The length of the CDR3 is 17 residues. Germline loops: CDR1 SNHLY, CDR2 FYNNEI. J was trimmed by 6 bases and V by 5 bases; bases with no gene match: 14. General study findings and limits: Spike as a whole was targeted by vaccine-associated CD4 TCRs, dominant at 160-218 and 743-854. The donors showed a predominance of white British ancestry and of females, with possible underestimation of clonal diversity. Repertoire sampling happened only post peak T cell response.

Profiling relied on immunoSEQ multiplex PCR, and the TCRdb table lists in-frame clones only, not all of them. The sample lists around 120,000 clones; about 92% were seen once. This chain connects TRBV2 to TRBJ1-5, with 9 nucleotides matching TRBD1. The clonotype originates from an adult in good health. Here the sequenced sample was peripheral blood, taken on day 0 of AZD1222 vaccination. CDR3 DNA: TGTGCCAGCAGTACGGACAGGGGTGGTACACACTTTCAGCCCCAGCATTTT. Encoded protein: CASSTDRGGTHFQPQHF. Variable domain in full (rest from reference TRBV2 and TRBJ1-5): EPEVTQTPSHQVTQMGQEVILRCVPISNHLYFYWYRQILGQKVEFLVSFYNNEISEKSEIFDDQFSVERPDGSNFTLKIRSTKLEDSAMYFCASSTDRGGTHFQPQHFGDGTRLSIL.